One T cell receptor beta chain is described in this entry. Antigen: not known. The sample is drawn from a study of T cell repertoires in ileal Crohn's disease. General observations from the study: High-frequency clones were more common in sorted CD8 than CD4 cells. All patients with clonality above 26.8% had endoscopic recurrence.

Assay: immunoSEQ multiplex PCR; the TCRdb copy retains only in-frame clones and omits some. The sample holds roughly 15,000 clones, more than 75% seen once. Stated time point: inflamed ileum from the surgical specimen. Included were adult ileal or ileocolonic Crohn's patients indicated for ileocolonic resection. CDR3 length: 14 amino acids. CDR1 is MRHNA, CDR2 SNTAGT, per germline. V lost 6 bases and J 1 base, leaving 10 bases between the germline ends. What was sequenced was ileal tissue. The TCR originated in an adult with Crohn's disease. This chain links TRBV6-4 with TRBJ2-1, with D unclear. The CDR3: CASSALGSYNEQFF. The CDR3 DNA follows: TGTGCCAGCAGCGCCCTTGGGTCCTACAATGAGCAGTTCTTC.